This T cell receptor (beta chain) derives from a study of T cells after yellow fever vaccination. This clonotype has more than one count but fewer than ten. Germline CDR1 is SGHTA and CDR2 is FQGNSA. The CDR3 loop spans 14 amino acids. V was pared by 2 bases and J by 4 bases, with 11 bases between. It was through 5'RACE template switching that TCR cDNA was made, with a universal primer site and UMIs added. TCRdb reprocessed the 5' RACE reads with MiXCR, giving one entry per CDR3 protein. Among hundreds of thousands of distinct CDR3 sequences listed, around a fifth were seen once. The chain is built from TRBV7-2 and TRBJ1-1, with D possibly being TRBD1 (6 bases). This sequence originates from a man aged 18 to 29 who received the YFV17D yellow fever vaccine. Material: PBMCs, obtained approximately 20 days after the first yellow fever vaccination. In DNA form, the CDR3 reads TGTGCCAGCAGCTTAACAGGGCTGAGCACTGAAGCTTTCTTT. Its protein product is CASSLTGLSTEAFF.